A selection of T cell receptor beta chains follows, all from one sample in a study of T cells in localized non-small cell lung cancer. This table comes from immunoSEQ multiplex PCR, and its TCRdb copy is limited to in-frame clones, with some not included. Among approximately 83,000 clones listed, 88% were seen once. The input for sequencing was peripheral blood, taken before any cancer treatment. The source of these receptors is a woman aged 35-75 years with stage I squamous cell lung carcinoma. The CDR3 runs from the conserved cysteine through the conserved F or W. D genes are given only for firm matches. Clone size appears in some rows only: once, few, many, or a class for an expanded clone.

>NA|TRBJ2-5|TRBV5-1|once
CASSPGSGGETQYF
TGCGCCAGCAGCCCCGGGAGTGGGGGAGAGACCCAGTACTTC
>TRBD1|TRBJ1-2|TRBV6-5|NA
CASSYEGALGYTF
TGTGCCAGCAGTTACGAGGGGGCGCTTGGCTACACCTTC
>NA|TRBJ1-2|TRBV27|NA
CASSLNVNYGYTF
TGTGCCAGCAGTTTAAATGTTAACTATGGCTACACCTTC
>NA|TRBJ1-1|TRBV6-1|NA
CASSEVDLGAEAFF
TGTGCCAGCAGTGAAGTTGACTTAGGGGCTGAAGCTTTCTTT
>NA|TRBJ1-2|TRBV19|NA
CASSPSPVLGYTF
TGTGCCAGTAGTCCAAGCCCCGTCTTAGGCTACACCTTC
>NA|TRBJ1-6|TRBV7-8|NA
CASSPAGVLNSPLHF
TGTGCCAGCAGCCCCGCAGGGGTGCTTAATTCACCCCTCCACTTT
>NA|TRBJ2-2|TRBV4-1|NA
CASSPQGSNTGELFF
TGCGCCAGCAGCCCACAGGGTTCCAACACCGGGGAGCTGTTTTTT
>TRBD1|TRBJ1-4|TRBV30|once
CAWSRDRWDEKLFF
TGTGCCTGGAGTCGGGACAGGTGGGATGAAAAACTGTTTTTT
>TRBD2|TRBJ2-7|TRBV7-9|NA
CASSPGGPRGGEQYF
TGTGCCAGCAGCCCGGGAGGACCCCGAGGCGGCGAGCAGTACTTC
>NA|TRBJ2-5|TRBV10-1|NA
CASSESMEVETQYF
TGCGCCAGCAGTGAGTCGATGGAGGTAGAGACCCAGTACTTC
>NA|TRBJ1-1|TRBV5-1|NA
CASSADSLSMNTEAFF
TGCGCCAGCAGCGCGGACAGCCTTTCCATGAACACTGAAGCTTTCTTT
>TRBD1|TRBJ1-6|TRBV27|NA
CASRQGGSPLHF
TGTGCCAGCAGGCAGGGGGGATCACCCCTCCACTTT
>NA|TRBJ1-3|TRBV5-6|NA
CASTTSRGNTIYF
TGTGCCAGCACCACATCTAGGGGAAACACCATATATTTT
>NA|TRBJ1-1|TRBV29-1|NA
CSGGWNTEAFF
TGCAGCGGCGGGTGGAACACTGAAGCTTTCTTT
>TRBD1|TRBJ1-5|TRBV5-4|NA
CASSEDRGPSQPQHF
TGTGCCAGCAGCGAGGACAGGGGGCCTAGTCAGCCCCAGCATTTT
>NA|TRBJ2-1|TRBV7-2|NA
CASSLEGTSYNEQFF
TGTGCCAGCAGCTTAGAGGGGACCTCCTACAATGAGCAGTTCTTC
>TRBD1|TRBJ1-1|TRBV10-3|NA
CAISVGQGGPEAFF
TGTGCCATCAGTGTGGGACAGGGAGGTCCTGAAGCTTTCTTT
>NA|TRBJ2-7|TRBV14|NA
CASSQLDTGEQYF
TGTGCCAGCAGCCAACTAGATACGGGGGAGCAGTACTTC
>NA|TRBJ1-1|TRBV30|few
CAWRGLGAEAFF
TGTGCCTGGAGAGGCCTGGGCGCTGAAGCTTTCTTT
>TRBD2|TRBJ2-2|TRBV4-2|NA
CASSQDRRGGLFF
TGTGCCAGCAGCCAAGATCGCCGGGGGGGGCTGTTTTTT
>NA|TRBJ1-5|TRBV2|NA
CASSVGKGRSNQPQHF
TGTGCCAGCAGTGTAGGAAAGGGACGAAGCAATCAGCCCCAGCATTTT
>NA|TRBJ2-3|TRBV30|NA
CAWARGGRTADTQYF
TGTGCCTGGGCGCGCGGGGGCCGCACAGCAGATACGCAGTATTTT
>NA|TRBJ1-2|TRBV9|NA
CASSPRGQGTSGYTF
TGTGCCAGCAGCCCGAGGGGTCAGGGGACATCTGGCTACACCTTC
>TRBD1|TRBJ1-1|TRBV27|NA
CASRRTGGIWNTEAFF
TGTGCCAGCAGACGGACAGGGGGTATCTGGAACACTGAAGCTTTCTTT
>TRBD1|TRBJ1-5|TRBV5-5|few
CASTLGGQGNQPQHF
TGTGCCAGCACCTTGGGGGGACAGGGCAATCAGCCCCAGCATTTT
>NA|TRBJ2-1|TRBV23-1|once
CASRTGEAGSYNEQFF
TGCGCCAGCAGAACAGGGGAGGCGGGGTCCTACAATGAGCAGTTCTTC
>NA|TRBJ1-3|TRBV5-4|NA
CASSSPKAGNTIYF
TGTGCCAGCAGCTCCCCGAAGGCTGGAAACACCATATATTTT
>NA|TRBJ1-2|TRBV9|few
CASSVALTALYGYTF
TGTGCCAGCAGCGTAGCTTTGACCGCTCTTTATGGCTACACCTTC
>NA|TRBJ1-2|TRBV6-5|NA
CASSRDGSNYGYTF
TGTGCCAGCAGCCGGGACGGCTCTAACTATGGCTACACCTTC
>NA|TRBJ2-5|TRBV5-1|once
CASSLGLETQYF
TGCGCCAGCAGCTTGGGGTTAGAGACCCAGTACTTC
>NA|TRBJ1-1|TRBV6-5|NA
CASSEETATEAFF
TGTGCCAGCAGTGAAGAAACAGCCACTGAAGCTTTCTTT
>NA|TRBJ1-5|TRBV10-3|once
CAISESLGMPQHF
TGTGCCATCAGTGAGTCGTTAGGGATGCCCCAGCATTTT
>NA|TRBJ1-3|TRBV5-4|NA
CASSLDWGTGNTIYF
TGTGCCAGCAGCTTGGATTGGGGGACTGGAAACACCATATATTTT
>NA|TRBJ1-5|TRBV6-5|NA
CASTAQQVSNQPQHF
TGTGCCAGCACCGCTCAGCAGGTTAGCAATCAGCCCCAGCATTTT
>NA|TRBJ1-2|TRBV10-2|NA
CASSELSSRTNYGYTF
TGCGCCAGCAGTGAGTTAAGCAGTCGGACCAACTATGGCTACACCTTC
>NA|TRBJ1-2|TRBV29-1|few
CSVGGGSAGYTF
TGCAGCGTTGGAGGAGGTTCTGCTGGCTACACCTTC
>NA|TRBJ1-5|TRBV4-1|NA
CASSQGGGRNQPQHF
TGCGCCAGCAGCCAAGGTGGCGGGCGAAATCAGCCCCAGCATTTT
>NA|TRBJ2-5|TRBV9|once
CASSVAGGPVETQYF
TGTGCCAGCAGCGTAGCCGGGGGGCCCGTAGAGACCCAGTACTTC
>TRBD1|TRBJ1-4|TRBV30|few
CAWSVGTAFNEKLFF
TGTGCCTGGAGTGTCGGGACAGCCTTTAATGAAAAACTGTTTTTT
>NA|TRBJ2-1|TRBV11-1|NA
CASSLIGISSYNEQFF
TGTGCCAGCAGCTTAATTGGGATTAGCTCCTACAATGAGCAGTTCTTC
>NA|TRBJ2-1|TRBV6-1|NA
CASSDRQALRNEQFF
TGTGCCAGCAGTGACCGACAGGCCCTAAGAAATGAGCAGTTCTTC
>NA|TRBJ2-1|TRBV5-1|NA
CASSLGQGGDEQFF
TGCGCCAGCAGCTTGGGACAGGGCGGGGATGAGCAGTTCTTC
>NA|TRBJ1-5|TRBV5-1|NA
CASSLVGSSQPQHF
TGCGCCAGCAGCTTGGTGGGGAGTAGTCAGCCCCAGCATTTT
>TRBD2|TRBJ2-1|TRBV7-3|NA
CASSLSGGEYNEQFF
TGTGCCAGCAGCTTAAGCGGGGGGGAATACAATGAGCAGTTCTTC
>NA|TRBJ1-2|TRBV15|NA
CATSSGPNYGYTF
TGTGCCACCAGCAGCGGACCTAACTATGGCTACACCTTC
>NA|TRBJ2-3|TRBV5-1|NA
CASRSDTFSVSTQYF
TGCGCCAGCAGGTCCGACACCTTCTCAGTTTCTACGCAGTATTTT
>TRBD1|TRBJ1-5|TRBV6-5|NA
CASRTGGGNQPQHF
TGTGCCAGCAGGACAGGGGGCGGCAATCAGCCCCAGCATTTT
>TRBD1|TRBJ1-5|TRBV28|NA
CAIRPGQVNQPQHF
TGTGCCATCCGTCCCGGACAGGTCAATCAGCCCCAGCATTTT
>TRBD1|TRBJ1-1|TRBV19|NA
CASSISDRATEAFF
TGTGCCAGTAGTATATCGGACAGGGCCACTGAAGCTTTCTTT
>TRBD2|TRBJ2-2|TRBV4-1|NA
CASSPRTSGGVSMGTGELFF
TGCGCCAGCAGCCCTAGGACTAGCGGGGGGGTATCAATGGGCACCGGGGAGCTGTTTTTT
>NA|TRBJ1-1|TRBV7-2|NA
CASRSYTEAFF
TGTGCCAGCAGATCATACACTGAAGCTTTCTTT
>NA|TRBJ2-1|TRBV5-1|once
CASTPDPGYYNEQFF
TGCGCCAGCACCCCAGACCCGGGGTACTACAATGAGCAGTTCTTC
>NA|TRBJ2-3|TRBV19|NA
CASKDTLLTDTQYF
TGTGCCAGTAAAGACACTTTACTCACAGATACGCAGTATTTT
>NA|TRBJ1-1|TRBV21-1|NA
CASSKAEGLNTEAFF
TGTGCCAGCAGCAAAGCGGAGGGACTGAACACTGAAGCTTTCTTT
>NA|TRBJ1-5|TRBV29-1|NA
CSVGGNSNQPQHF
TGCAGCGTTGGCGGAAATAGCAATCAGCCCCAGCATTTT
>NA|TRBJ1-5|TRBV29-1|NA
CSVGKDSNQPQHF
TGCAGCGTTGGAAAGGATAGCAATCAGCCCCAGCATTTT
>TRBD2|TRBJ2-1|TRBV4-2|NA
CASSQDRAGAYNEQFF
TGTGCCAGCAGCCAAGATAGGGCGGGGGCCTACAATGAGCAGTTCTTC
>NA|TRBJ2-3|TRBV5-1|NA
CASSPYKGGTDTQYF
TGCGCCAGCAGCCCATATAAGGGAGGCACAGATACGCAGTATTTT
>TRBD1|TRBJ2-1|TRBV5-1|NA
CASSSRQGNGNEQFF
TGCGCCAGCAGCTCCCGACAGGGAAATGGTAATGAGCAGTTCTTC